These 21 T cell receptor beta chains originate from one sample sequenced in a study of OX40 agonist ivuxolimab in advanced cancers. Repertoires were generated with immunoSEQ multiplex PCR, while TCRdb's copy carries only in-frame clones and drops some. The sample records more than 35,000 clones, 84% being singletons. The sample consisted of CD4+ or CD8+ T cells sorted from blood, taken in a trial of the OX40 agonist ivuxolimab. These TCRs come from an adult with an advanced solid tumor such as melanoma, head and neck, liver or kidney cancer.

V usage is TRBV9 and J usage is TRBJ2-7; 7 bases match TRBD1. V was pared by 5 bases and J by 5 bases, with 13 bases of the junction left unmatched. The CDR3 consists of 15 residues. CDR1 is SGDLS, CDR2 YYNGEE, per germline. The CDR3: CASSQGVGGLNEQYF. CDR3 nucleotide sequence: TGTGCCAGCAGTCAGGGGGTTGGGGGTTTAAACGAGCAGTACTTC.

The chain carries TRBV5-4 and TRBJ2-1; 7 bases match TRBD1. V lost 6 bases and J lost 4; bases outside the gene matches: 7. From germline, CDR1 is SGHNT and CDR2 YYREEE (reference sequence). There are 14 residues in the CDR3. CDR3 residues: CASTRQGPYNEQFF. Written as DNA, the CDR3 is TGTGCCAGCACCCGACAGGGCCCTTACAATGAGCAGTTCTTC.

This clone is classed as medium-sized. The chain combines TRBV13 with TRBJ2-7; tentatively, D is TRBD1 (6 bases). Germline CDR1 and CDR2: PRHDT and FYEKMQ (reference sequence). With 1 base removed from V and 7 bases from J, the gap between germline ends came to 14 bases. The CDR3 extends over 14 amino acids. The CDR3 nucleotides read TGTGCCAGCAGCTTAGAGCTGGGGGCGCTTGAGCAGTACTTC. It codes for CASSLELGALEQYF.

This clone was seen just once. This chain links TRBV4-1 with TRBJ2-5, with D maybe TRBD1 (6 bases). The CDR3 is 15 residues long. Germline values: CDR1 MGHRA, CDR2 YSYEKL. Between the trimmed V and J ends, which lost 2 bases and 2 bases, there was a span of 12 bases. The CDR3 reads CASSQNTGRQETQYF. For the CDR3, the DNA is TGCGCCAGCAGCCAAAACACAGGGCGGCAAGAGACCCAGTACTTC.

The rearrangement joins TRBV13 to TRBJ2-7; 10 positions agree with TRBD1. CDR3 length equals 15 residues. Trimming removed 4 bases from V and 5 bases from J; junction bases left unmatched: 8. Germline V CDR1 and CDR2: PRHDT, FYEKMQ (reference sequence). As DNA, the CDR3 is TGTGCCAGCAGCTCCTCCGGGACAGGGGACCACGAGCAGTACTTC. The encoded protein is CASSSSGTGDHEQYF.

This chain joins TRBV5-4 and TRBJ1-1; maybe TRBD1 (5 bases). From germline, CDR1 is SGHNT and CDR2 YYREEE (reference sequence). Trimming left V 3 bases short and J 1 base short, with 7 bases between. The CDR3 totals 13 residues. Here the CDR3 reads CASSSTGNTEAFF. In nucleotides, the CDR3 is TGTGCCAGCAGCTCCACAGGGAACACTGAAGCTTTCTTT.

CDR3 amino acids: CASSGLGDTQYF. The CDR3 DNA is TGTGCCAGCAGCGGGTTAGGAGATACGCAGTATTTT. The rearrangement joins TRBV9 to TRBJ2-3, with D hard to call. With 3 bases removed from V and 5 bases from J, the gap between germline ends came to 7 bases. The CDR3 is 12 residues long. CDR1 and CDR2 (germline): SGDLS, YYNGEE.

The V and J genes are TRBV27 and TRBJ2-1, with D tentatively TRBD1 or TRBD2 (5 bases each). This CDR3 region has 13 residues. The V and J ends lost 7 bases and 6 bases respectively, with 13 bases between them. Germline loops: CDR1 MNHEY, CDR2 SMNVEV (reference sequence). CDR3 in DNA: TGTGCCAGCAACAACGGGGCGGGCAATGAGCAGTTCTTC. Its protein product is CASNNGAGNEQFF.

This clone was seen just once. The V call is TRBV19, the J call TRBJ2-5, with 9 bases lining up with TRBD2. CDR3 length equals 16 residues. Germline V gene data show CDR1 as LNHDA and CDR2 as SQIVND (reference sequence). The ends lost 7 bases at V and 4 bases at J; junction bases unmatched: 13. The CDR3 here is CASTVGASGTGETQYF. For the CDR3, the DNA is TGTGCCAGTACCGTAGGGGCTAGCGGGACGGGAGAGACCCAGTACTTC.

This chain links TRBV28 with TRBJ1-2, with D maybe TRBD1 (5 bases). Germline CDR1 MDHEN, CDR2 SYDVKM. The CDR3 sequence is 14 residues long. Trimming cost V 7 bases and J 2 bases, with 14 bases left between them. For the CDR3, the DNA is TGTGCCAGCATACGGCAGGGCCTCAACTATGGCTACACCTTC. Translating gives CASIRQGLNYGYTF.

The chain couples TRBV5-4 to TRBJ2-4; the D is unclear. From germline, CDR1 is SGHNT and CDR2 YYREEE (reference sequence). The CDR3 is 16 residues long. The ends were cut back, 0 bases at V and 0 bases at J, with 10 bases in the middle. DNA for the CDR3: TGTGCCAGCAGCTTGGGTCTCCCTCTAGCCAAAAACATTCAGTACTTC. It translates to CASSLGLPLAKNIQYF.

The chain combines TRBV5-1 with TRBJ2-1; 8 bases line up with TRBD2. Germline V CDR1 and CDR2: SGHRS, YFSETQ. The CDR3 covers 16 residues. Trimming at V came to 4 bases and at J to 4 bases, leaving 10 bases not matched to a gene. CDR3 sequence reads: CASSLSSGGGYNEQFF. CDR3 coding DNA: TGCGCCAGCAGCCTCTCATCGGGAGGGGGGTACAATGAGCAGTTCTTC.

The CDR3 loop reads CAIGGGETQYF. Written as DNA, the CDR3 is TGTGCCATCGGGGGTGGGGAGACCCAGTACTTC. The chain couples TRBV10-3 to TRBJ2-5; the D call may be TRBD1 or TRBD2 (5 bases each). The CDR3 sequence is 11 residues long. Germline CDR1 ENHRY, CDR2 SYGVKD. The V and J ends lost 8 bases and 5 bases respectively, with 9 bases between them.

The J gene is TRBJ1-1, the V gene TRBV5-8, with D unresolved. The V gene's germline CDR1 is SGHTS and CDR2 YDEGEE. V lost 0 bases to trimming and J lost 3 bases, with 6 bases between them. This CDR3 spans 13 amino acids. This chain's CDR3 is CASSLGGDTEAFF. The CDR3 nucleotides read TGTGCCAGCAGCTTGGGTGGGGACACTGAAGCTTTCTTT.

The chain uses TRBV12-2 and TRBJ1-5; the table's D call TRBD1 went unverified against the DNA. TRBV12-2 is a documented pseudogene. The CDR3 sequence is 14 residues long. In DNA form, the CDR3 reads TGTGCAAGTCCCTTTGGGGGCCGCAATCAGCCCCAGCATTTT. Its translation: CASPFGGRNQPQHF.

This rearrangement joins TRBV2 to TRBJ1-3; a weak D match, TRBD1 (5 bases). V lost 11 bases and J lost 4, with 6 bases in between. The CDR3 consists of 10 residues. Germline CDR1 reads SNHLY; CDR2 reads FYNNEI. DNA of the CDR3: TGTGCCGGGGGGGGAAACACCATATATTTT. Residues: CAGGGNTIYF.

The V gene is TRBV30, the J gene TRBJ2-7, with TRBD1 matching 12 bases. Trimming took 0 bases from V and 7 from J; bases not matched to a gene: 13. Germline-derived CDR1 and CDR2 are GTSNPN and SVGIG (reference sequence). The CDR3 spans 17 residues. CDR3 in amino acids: CAWSVNVGTGGRVEQYF. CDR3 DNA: TGTGCCTGGAGTGTAAACGTTGGGACAGGGGGCCGGGTTGAGCAGTACTTC.

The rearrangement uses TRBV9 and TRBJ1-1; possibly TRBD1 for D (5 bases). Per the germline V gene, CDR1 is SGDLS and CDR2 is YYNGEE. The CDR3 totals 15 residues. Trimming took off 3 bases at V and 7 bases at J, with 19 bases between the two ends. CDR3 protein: CASSGTQDLTVEAFF. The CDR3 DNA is TGTGCCAGCAGCGGAACTCAAGATTTGACAGTTGAAGCTTTCTTT.

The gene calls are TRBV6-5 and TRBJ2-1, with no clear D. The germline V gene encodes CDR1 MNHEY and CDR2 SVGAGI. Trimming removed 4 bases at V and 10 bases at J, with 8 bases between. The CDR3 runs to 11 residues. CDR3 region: CASSSGREQFF. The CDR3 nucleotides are TGTGCCAGCAGTTCCGGTCGCGAGCAGTTCTTC.

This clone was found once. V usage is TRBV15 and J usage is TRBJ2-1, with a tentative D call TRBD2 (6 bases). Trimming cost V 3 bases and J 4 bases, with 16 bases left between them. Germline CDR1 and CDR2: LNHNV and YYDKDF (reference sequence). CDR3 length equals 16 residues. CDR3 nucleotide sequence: TGTGCCACCAGCAGGGCCCGGGACTCCCCATACAATGAGCAGTTCTTC. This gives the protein CATSRARDSPYNEQFF.

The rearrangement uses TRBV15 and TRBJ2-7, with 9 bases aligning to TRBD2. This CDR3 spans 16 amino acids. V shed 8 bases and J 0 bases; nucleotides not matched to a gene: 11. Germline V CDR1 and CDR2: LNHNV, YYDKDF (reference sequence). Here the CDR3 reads CATSPLTSGDSYEQYF. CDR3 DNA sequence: TGTGCCACCTCTCCCCTGACTAGCGGAGACTCCTACGAGCAGTACTTC.